These T cell receptor beta chains were read from a single sample in a study of shared clonotypes between healthy human individuals. Profiled with immunoSEQ multiplex PCR; TCRdb holds only in-frame clones, not every one. This table holds under 200,000 clones, about 93% found once. Sequencing was performed on naive CD4+ T cells sorted from blood. The receptors originated from a woman aged 25 to 45 in good health. Both conserved end residues are part of each CDR3. The order of the fields is D gene, J gene, V gene, clone size, CDR3 protein, CDR3 DNA. D genes are given only for firm matches. A row's size may be missing; if present it is once, few, many or a size class.

D gene: TRBD1
J gene: TRBJ1-5
V gene: TRBV28
clone size: -
CDR3 protein: CASSSYRGNQPQHF
CDR3 DNA: TGTGCCAGCAGTTCATACAGGGGAAATCAGCCCCAGCATTTT

D gene: -
J gene: TRBJ2-2
V gene: TRBV7-9
clone size: -
CDR3 protein: CASSPPLDRGSNTGELFF
CDR3 DNA: TGTGCCAGCAGCCCCCCGTTGGACCGGGGATCGAACACCGGGGAGCTGTTTTTT

D gene: -
J gene: TRBJ2-1
V gene: TRBV27
clone size: once
CDR3 protein: CASSLLGLGGYEQFF
CDR3 DNA: TGTGCCAGCAGTCTTCTTGGACTAGGGGGCTATGAGCAGTTCTTC

D gene: TRBD1
J gene: TRBJ1-1
V gene: TRBV10-3
clone size: -
CDR3 protein: CAISSLTGEAGTTEAFF
CDR3 DNA: TGTGCCATCAGTTCCCTGACAGGGGAGGCGGGCACCACTGAAGCTTTCTTT

D gene: -
J gene: TRBJ2-1
V gene: TRBV2
clone size: -
CDR3 protein: CASMGLGLGNEQFF
CDR3 DNA: TGTGCCAGCATGGGCTTGGGTTTGGGCAATGAGCAGTTCTTC

D gene: TRBD2
J gene: TRBJ2-1
V gene: TRBV4-1
clone size: -
CDR3 protein: CASSQVGLAGKYNEQFF
CDR3 DNA: TGCGCCAGCAGCCAAGTCGGATTAGCGGGAAAGTACAATGAGCAGTTCTTC

D gene: TRBD1
J gene: TRBJ2-7
V gene: TRBV5-8
clone size: -
CDR3 protein: CASSLGRGSYEQYF
CDR3 DNA: TGTGCCAGCAGCTTGGGCAGGGGGTCCTACGAGCAGTACTTC

D gene: -
J gene: TRBJ1-5
V gene: TRBV15
clone size: -
CDR3 protein: CATSRDMAGGGQPQHF
CDR3 DNA: TGTGCCACCAGCAGAGACATGGCAGGTGGGGGTCAGCCCCAGCATTTT

D gene: -
J gene: TRBJ1-2
V gene: TRBV7-2
clone size: once
CDR3 protein: CASSLDMNYGYTF
CDR3 DNA: TGTGCCAGCAGCTTAGACATGAACTATGGCTACACCTTC

D gene: TRBD1
J gene: TRBJ1-1
V gene: TRBV7-2
clone size: -
CDR3 protein: CASSSLTRDREAFF
CDR3 DNA: TGTGCCAGCAGCTCCCTAACCCGGGACAGAGAAGCTTTCTTT

D gene: -
J gene: TRBJ2-7
V gene: TRBV19
clone size: -
CDR3 protein: CASSIGGIFYEQYF
CDR3 DNA: TGTGCCAGTAGTATTGGCGGGATATTTTACGAGCAGTACTTC

D gene: -
J gene: TRBJ2-7
V gene: TRBV10-2
clone size: -
CDR3 protein: CASRDNRAPGYEQYF
CDR3 DNA: TGCGCCAGCAGGGATAACAGGGCCCCGGGGTACGAGCAGTACTTC

D gene: -
J gene: TRBJ2-1
V gene: TRBV28
clone size: -
CDR3 protein: CASRNPGAGSLYNEQFF
CDR3 DNA: TGTGCCAGCAGGAACCCTGGGGCCGGGAGCTTATACAATGAGCAGTTCTTC

D gene: -
J gene: TRBJ2-1
V gene: TRBV5-1
clone size: once
CDR3 protein: CASSFWTTGTQFF
CDR3 DNA: TGCGCCAGCAGCTTTTGGACTACAGGGACCCAGTTCTTC

D gene: TRBD1
J gene: TRBJ2-4
V gene: TRBV11-2
clone size: -
CDR3 protein: CASSGGQGFFDIQYF
CDR3 DNA: TGTGCCAGCAGCGGAGGACAGGGATTTTTTGACATTCAGTACTTC

D gene: TRBD1
J gene: TRBJ1-1
V gene: TRBV28
clone size: -
CDR3 protein: CASRTGWITEAFF
CDR3 DNA: TGTGCCAGCAGGACAGGGTGGATCACTGAAGCTTTCTTT

D gene: TRBD1
J gene: TRBJ2-6
V gene: TRBV5-1
clone size: -
CDR3 protein: CASTRTGANSGANVLTF
CDR3 DNA: TGCGCCAGCACCCGGACAGGGGCTAATTCTGGGGCCAACGTCCTGACTTTC

D gene: -
J gene: TRBJ2-6
V gene: TRBV19
clone size: -
CDR3 protein: CASSGNSTSQSRANVLTF
CDR3 DNA: TGTGCCAGTAGTGGTAATTCGACATCACAAAGTCGGGCCAACGTCCTGACTTTC

D gene: -
J gene: TRBJ2-7
V gene: TRBV7-2
clone size: -
CDR3 protein: CASSLVWGGRLSIGQYF
CDR3 DNA: TGTGCCAGCAGCTTAGTTTGGGGGGGGCGGCTTTCAATCGGGCAGTACTTC

D gene: TRBD1
J gene: TRBJ1-3
V gene: TRBV18
clone size: -
CDR3 protein: CASSQTGTGAGNTIYF
CDR3 DNA: TGTGCCAGCTCGCAAACCGGGACAGGGGCCGGAAACACCATATATTTT

D gene: -
J gene: TRBJ1-2
V gene: TRBV5-1
clone size: -
CDR3 protein: CASSLAGTEGGYTF
CDR3 DNA: TGCGCCAGCAGCTTGGCTGGGACCGAAGGTGGCTACACCTTC

D gene: -
J gene: TRBJ1-2
V gene: TRBV18
clone size: -
CDR3 protein: CASSPQDGGYTF
CDR3 DNA: TGTGCCAGCTCACCTCAGGACGGGGGCTACACCTTC

D gene: -
J gene: TRBJ1-3
V gene: TRBV29-1
clone size: few
CDR3 protein: CSVAGGGNTIYF
CDR3 DNA: TGCAGCGTTGCTGGGGGGGGAAACACCATATATTTT

D gene: TRBD1
J gene: TRBJ1-2
V gene: TRBV19
clone size: -
CDR3 protein: CASSSRGRGYGYTF
CDR3 DNA: TGTGCCAGTAGTAGCAGGGGGCGCGGCTATGGCTACACCTTC

D gene: -
J gene: TRBJ2-7
V gene: TRBV28
clone size: -
CDR3 protein: CASSLLTGTGYEQYF
CDR3 DNA: TGTGCCAGCAGTTTATTGACCGGGACGGGATACGAGCAGTACTTC

D gene: -
J gene: TRBJ1-1
V gene: TRBV7-3
clone size: -
CDR3 protein: CASSRDNSISEAFF
CDR3 DNA: TGTGCCAGCAGCCGGGACAATTCGATCTCTGAAGCTTTCTTT

D gene: -
J gene: TRBJ1-1
V gene: TRBV15
clone size: -
CDR3 protein: CATSRGVNTEAFF
CDR3 DNA: TGTGCCACCAGCAGAGGGGTGAACACTGAAGCTTTCTTT

D gene: -
J gene: TRBJ2-7
V gene: TRBV9
clone size: -
CDR3 protein: CASSVGKGNYEQYF
CDR3 DNA: TGTGCCAGCAGCGTAGGGAAGGGAAATTACGAGCAGTACTTC

D gene: -
J gene: TRBJ2-7
V gene: TRBV4-2
clone size: -
CDR3 protein: CASSQGAGSSYEQYF
CDR3 DNA: TGTGCCAGCAGCCAAGGGGCGGGGAGCTCCTACGAGCAGTACTTC

D gene: -
J gene: TRBJ2-6
V gene: TRBV2
clone size: -
CDR3 protein: CASRLQGSGANVLTF
CDR3 DNA: TGTGCCAGCAGACTTCAGGGCTCTGGGGCCAACGTCCTGACTTTC

D gene: TRBD2
J gene: TRBJ2-7
V gene: TRBV7-8
clone size: -
CDR3 protein: CASSSFTSGSFNEQYF
CDR3 DNA: TGTGCCAGCAGCTCGTTCACTAGCGGGAGTTTCAACGAGCAGTACTTC

D gene: -
J gene: TRBJ2-5
V gene: TRBV5-1
clone size: -
CDR3 protein: CASSLDSRETQYF
CDR3 DNA: TGCGCCAGCAGCTTAGACAGTAGAGAGACCCAGTACTTC

D gene: -
J gene: TRBJ2-5
V gene: TRBV7-9
clone size: -
CDR3 protein: CASSPGSAGAETQYF
CDR3 DNA: TGTGCCAGCAGCCCCGGCTCCGCGGGCGCGGAGACCCAGTACTTC

D gene: -
J gene: TRBJ2-5
V gene: TRBV18
clone size: -
CDR3 protein: CASSPPGPETQYF
CDR3 DNA: TGTGCCAGCTCACCACCAGGGCCGGAGACCCAGTACTTC

D gene: TRBD2
J gene: TRBJ2-5
V gene: TRBV4-2
clone size: -
CDR3 protein: CASSQIGTSGSGETQYF
CDR3 DNA: TGTGCCAGCAGCCAGATTGGGACTAGCGGGAGTGGAGAGACCCAGTACTTC

D gene: -
J gene: TRBJ2-7
V gene: TRBV7-2
clone size: -
CDR3 protein: CASSLLTNRGGEQYF
CDR3 DNA: TGTGCCAGCAGCTTGCTTACCAACCGGGGAGGCGAGCAGTACTTC

D gene: -
J gene: TRBJ2-7
V gene: TRBV2
clone size: -
CDR3 protein: CASGSEYEQYF
CDR3 DNA: TGTGCCAGCGGGTCGGAGTACGAGCAGTACTTC

D gene: -
J gene: TRBJ1-2
V gene: TRBV6-5
clone size: -
CDR3 protein: CAVRHKSYGYTF
CDR3 DNA: TGTGCCGTGCGGCACAAGAGCTATGGCTACACCTTC

D gene: TRBD1
J gene: TRBJ2-7
V gene: TRBV27
clone size: -
CDR3 protein: CASRRQGSYEQYF
CDR3 DNA: TGTGCCAGCCGACGACAGGGATCCTACGAGCAGTACTTC

D gene: -
J gene: TRBJ2-1
V gene: TRBV5-4
clone size: -
CDR3 protein: CASSVKPPGRNNEQFF
CDR3 DNA: TGTGCCAGCAGCGTAAAACCTCCAGGGAGAAATAATGAGCAGTTCTTC

D gene: TRBD2
J gene: TRBJ2-1
V gene: TRBV28
clone size: -
CDR3 protein: CASSLWTSGSYNEQFF
CDR3 DNA: TGTGCCAGCAGTTTATGGACTAGCGGGAGCTACAATGAGCAGTTCTTC

D gene: TRBD1
J gene: TRBJ2-7
V gene: TRBV2
clone size: few
CDR3 protein: CASSEEAGGNEQYF
CDR3 DNA: TGTGCCAGCAGTGAAGAGGCAGGGGGCAACGAGCAGTACTTC

D gene: TRBD2
J gene: TRBJ2-7
V gene: TRBV5-4
clone size: -
CDR3 protein: CASSLVAAGAYEQYF
CDR3 DNA: TGTGCCAGCAGCTTGGTTGCAGCGGGAGCCTACGAGCAGTACTTC

D gene: TRBD1
J gene: TRBJ1-1
V gene: TRBV6-1
clone size: -
CDR3 protein: CASSETQGRTEAFF
CDR3 DNA: TGTGCCAGCAGTGAAACACAGGGGCGAACTGAAGCTTTCTTT

D gene: TRBD2
J gene: TRBJ2-5
V gene: TRBV4-1
clone size: once
CDR3 protein: CASSQDLGRSAGGRAEQYF
CDR3 DNA: TGCGCCAGCAGCCAAGATCTCGGGCGATCAGCGGGAGGGCGGGCGGAGCAGTACTTC

D gene: -
J gene: TRBJ2-5
V gene: TRBV6-1
clone size: -
CDR3 protein: CASKGGTLLETQYF
CDR3 DNA: TGTGCCAGCAAAGGGGGGACTCTCCTAGAGACCCAGTACTTC

D gene: -
J gene: TRBJ1-2
V gene: TRBV18
clone size: few
CDR3 protein: CASSPAANYGYTF
CDR3 DNA: TGTGCCAGCTCACCAGCAGCAAACTATGGCTACACCTTC

D gene: -
J gene: TRBJ2-2
V gene: TRBV6-4
clone size: -
CDR3 protein: CASSATGIAGELFF
CDR3 DNA: TGTGCCAGCAGCGCCACAGGTATCGCCGGGGAGCTGTTTTTT

D gene: -
J gene: TRBJ2-7
V gene: TRBV2
clone size: -
CDR3 protein: CASNWDLSYEQYF
CDR3 DNA: TGTGCCAGCAACTGGGATCTCTCCTACGAGCAGTACTTC

D gene: -
J gene: TRBJ2-7
V gene: TRBV4-1
clone size: -
CDR3 protein: CASSQPGVLGREQYF
CDR3 DNA: TGCGCCAGCAGCCAGCCGGGGGTACTCGGCCGCGAGCAGTACTTC

D gene: -
J gene: TRBJ2-7
V gene: TRBV28
clone size: -
CDR3 protein: CASSAGDCF
CDR3 DNA: TGTGCCAGCAGTGCCGGGGATTGCTTC

D gene: -
J gene: TRBJ2-3
V gene: TRBV5-4
clone size: -
CDR3 protein: CASALDPASTDTQYF
CDR3 DNA: TGTGCCAGCGCACTTGACCCAGCTAGCACAGATACGCAGTATTTT

D gene: -
J gene: TRBJ1-5
V gene: TRBV19
clone size: -
CDR3 protein: CASTGGAVQPQHF
CDR3 DNA: TGTGCCAGTACGGGGGGGGCTGTTCAGCCCCAGCATTTT

D gene: -
J gene: TRBJ2-7
V gene: TRBV18
clone size: -
CDR3 protein: CASSRQAHYEQYF
CDR3 DNA: TGTGCCAGCTCACGACAAGCCCACTACGAGCAGTACTTC

D gene: -
J gene: TRBJ2-7
V gene: TRBV18
clone size: -
CDR3 protein: CASSPPREPYEQYF
CDR3 DNA: TGTGCCAGCTCACCACCCCGGGAGCCCTACGAGCAGTACTTC

D gene: -
J gene: TRBJ1-2
V gene: TRBV5-1
clone size: -
CDR3 protein: CASSPGWIDGYTF
CDR3 DNA: TGCGCCAGCAGCCCGGGCTGGATAGATGGCTACACCTTC

D gene: -
J gene: TRBJ1-1
V gene: TRBV5-1
clone size: -
CDR3 protein: CASSSAGPLNTEAFF
CDR3 DNA: TGCGCCAGCAGCTCCGCCGGGCCACTGAACACTGAAGCTTTCTTT

D gene: TRBD1
J gene: TRBJ2-7
V gene: TRBV7-2
clone size: -
CDR3 protein: CASSLEVGDRGREQYF
CDR3 DNA: TGTGCCAGCAGCTTAGAAGTAGGGGACAGGGGGCGAGAGCAGTACTTC

D gene: TRBD2
J gene: TRBJ2-7
V gene: TRBV27
clone size: -
CDR3 protein: CASSFHGLADTSYEQYF
CDR3 DNA: TGTGCCAGCAGTTTCCATGGACTAGCGGACACCTCCTACGAGCAGTACTTC